Included here is one TCR beta chain sequence, with context. This entry belongs to a study of blood T cell repertoires in COVID-19. On the study more broadly: Samples representing acute and convalescent COVID-19 were sourced from the United States, Italy and Spain.

The protocol was immunoSEQ multiplex PCR, while the TCRdb copy is restricted to in-frame clones and leaves out a portion. This table holds about 71,000 clones, about four fifths found once. V was pared by 4 bases and J by 7 bases, with 11 bases of the junction left unmatched. Germline CDR1 SGHRS, CDR2 YFSETQ. The CDR3 length is 16 residues. The sequenced sample consisted of peripheral blood. V gene TRBV5-1 combines with J gene TRBJ1-4, with 9 bases fitting TRBD1. This receptor was obtained from a woman of 80 years or more with acute or convalescent COVID-19. The CDR3 here is CASSREQGALGEKLFF. The CDR3 coding sequence is TGCGCCAGCAGCAGGGAACAGGGGGCGCTTGGTGAAAAACTGTTTTTT.